This is a list of T cell receptor beta chains from one sample in a study of blood T cell repertoires in COVID-19. The repertoire was sequenced with immunoSEQ multiplex PCR; TCRdb's copy has only in-frame clones and lacks some. Among about 180,000 clones, about 88% were seen once, and the ten largest hold less than 3.5%. The sequencing sample was made of peripheral blood. The source of these receptors is a woman aged 30 to 39 with active or convalescent COVID-19. Both conserved end residues are part of each CDR3. D genes are given only for firm matches. Some rows mark clone size as missing; the rest say once, few, many or name a class of expanded clone.

-	TRBJ2-3	TRBV6-6	-	TGTGCCAGCAGTTACAAACACCCCATCTCCACAGATACGCAGTATTTT	CASSYKHPISTDTQYF
TRBD1	TRBJ1-1	TRBV2	once	TGTGCCAGCAGACTAGGACAGGCGAACACTGAAGCTTTCTTT	CASRLGQANTEAFF
TRBD2	TRBJ2-5	TRBV2	-	TGTGCCAGCAAATGGGCGGGGGAAGGGACCCAGTACTTC	CASKWAGEGTQYF
TRBD1	TRBJ1-3	TRBV2	-	TGTGCCAGCAGGAGGGGACCCGGTGAGCCGGCGGGACAGGGTTACCGAAACACCATATATTTT	CASRRGPGEPAGQGYRNTIYF
-	TRBJ1-2	TRBV5-1	-	TGCGCCAGCAGCCCGGACTCATCCTATGGCTACACCTTC	CASSPDSSYGYTF
-	TRBJ1-4	TRBV2	few	TGTGCCAGCAGTGCGCGGCCACACGCAACTAATGAAAAACTGTTTTTT	CASSARPHATNEKLFF
TRBD1	TRBJ1-1	TRBV6-5	-	TGTGCCAGCAGTTACGGGGACAGGGGAGAGACTGAAGCTTTCTTT	CASSYGDRGETEAFF
-	TRBJ2-2	TRBV13	once	TGTGCCAGCAGCTTAGACTCCCGAGGGCGGAGGGCCGGGGAGCTGTTTTTT	CASSLDSRGRRAGELFF
-	TRBJ2-1	TRBV3-1/TRBV3-2	-	TGTGCCAGCAGCCAAGTACAGGCAGCAAGGCAGTTCTTC	CASSQVQAARQFF
-	TRBJ1-6	TRBV4-2	few	TGTGCCAGCAGCCAAGTCAGGGAGGTCGCACCCCTCCACTTT	CASSQVREVAPLHF
-	TRBJ2-1	TRBV2	-	TGTGCCAGCAGTGGGGGCGCGACATACGATAATGAGCAGTTCTTC	CASSGGATYDNEQFF
TRBD1	TRBJ1-4	TRBV29-1	-	TGCAGCGTTGAAGACCCGGGGGACAGGGCCCATGAAAAACTGTTTTTT	CSVEDPGDRAHEKLFF
-	TRBJ2-1	TRBV3-1/TRBV3-2	-	TGTGCCAGCAGTCCCAGGACTAACCTCTACAATGAGCAGTTCTTC	CASSPRTNLYNEQFF
TRBD1	TRBJ1-2	TRBV11-3	-	TGTGCCAGCAGCTTAAGTCCGGGACAGGGGGATGGCTACACCTTC	CASSLSPGQGDGYTF
-	TRBJ1-1	TRBV11-3	-	TGTGCCAGCAGCCACATACGGGGGGAAGCTTTCTTT	CASSHIRGEAFF
-	TRBJ2-1	TRBV13	-	TGTGCCAGCAGTGGGACTGAGAAATCTTCCTCCTACAATGAGCAGTTCTTC	CASSGTEKSSSYNEQFF
-	TRBJ1-5	TRBV15	few	TGTGCCACCAGCATGGCCTTTGGGCGCAATCAGCCCCAGCATTTT	CATSMAFGRNQPQHF
TRBD1	TRBJ1-4	TRBV5-6	-	TGTGCCAGCAGCTTATTAGGACAGGTCTATGAAAAACTGTTTTTT	CASSLLGQVYEKLFF
-	TRBJ1-1	TRBV4-1	-	TGCGCCAGCAGCTCCCTTTCGAACACTGAAGCTTTCTTT	CASSSLSNTEAFF
TRBD1	TRBJ1-6	TRBV19	once	TGTGCCAGTGATGACAGGGGCAATTCACCCCTCCACTTT	CASDDRGNSPLHF
TRBD2	TRBJ2-1	TRBV4-2	-	TGTGCCAGCAGCCAAGTGGTGACTAGCAATTCGCCCAATGAGCAGTTCTTC	CASSQVVTSNSPNEQFF
TRBD2	TRBJ2-7	TRBV4-2	-	TGTGCCAGCAGCCAAGGTCCTAGCGGATACGAGCAGTACTTC	CASSQGPSGYEQYF
TRBD1	TRBJ1-5	TRBV27	-	TGTGCCAGCAGTTTAAGGGGACAGGGGGCGTTTGGCAATCAGCCCCAGCATTTT	CASSLRGQGAFGNQPQHF
TRBD2	TRBJ2-1	TRBV28	-	TGTGCCAGCAGTTTATTAAGTCGGGAGGAGTTCTTC	CASSLLSREEFF
-	TRBJ1-4	TRBV27	-	TGTGCCAGCAGTAGCTTGGGGGCCGGTAATGAAAAACTGTTTTTT	CASSSLGAGNEKLFF
-	TRBJ1-6	TRBV7-8	-	TGTGCCAGCAGCTACGACGCGGGGCCCTGGGGATCACCCCTCCACTTT	CASSYDAGPWGSPLHF
-	TRBJ1-6	TRBV12-3/TRBV12-4	-	TGTGCCAGCAGTCTCCAGTCCAATTCACCCCTCCACTTT	CASSLQSNSPLHF
-	TRBJ2-3	TRBV5-5	-	TGTGCCAGCAGCTTCCCTACTAGTTCCCCAGATACGCAGTATTTT	CASSFPTSSPDTQYF
TRBD1	TRBJ2-7	TRBV19	-	TGTGCCAGTAGTAACGCCCCGACAGGGGATGACGAGCAGTACTTC	CASSNAPTGDDEQYF
-	TRBJ1-6	TRBV4-1	few	TGCGCCAGCAGCCAAGATCCGCGATCACCCCTCCACTTT	CASSQDPRSPLHF
TRBD1	TRBJ1-3	TRBV5-1	-	TGCGCCAGCAGCTCTCAAGGGGGCTATGTCCCCATATATTTT	CASSSQGGYVPIYF
-	TRBJ1-2	TRBV24-1	-	TGTGCCACCAGTGACCCGCAGGTTGGCTACACCTTC	CATSDPQVGYTF
TRBD1	TRBJ2-6	TRBV4-1	-	TGCGCCAGCAGCCAAGTGTTGTACAGGGGTGCTTCTGGGGCCAACGTCCTGACTTTC	CASSQVLYRGASGANVLTF
TRBD2	TRBJ2-1	TRBV10-1	-	TGCGCCAGCAGTGAGGGGGCTAGCGGACCCGCTGAGCAGTTCTTC	CASSEGASGPAEQFF
TRBD1	TRBJ1-2	TRBV5-4	-	TGTGCCAGCAGCTTGGCAGGGGGGACCTATGGCTACACCTTC	CASSLAGGTYGYTF
-	TRBJ2-2	TRBV5-5	-	TGTGCCAGCAGCTTGAGTCCGGGGTCGACCGGGGAGCTGTTTTTT	CASSLSPGSTGELFF
TRBD1	TRBJ1-2	TRBV6-5	-	TGTGCCAGCAGTTATCAGGGGGCCAACTATGGCTACACCTTC	CASSYQGANYGYTF
TRBD2	TRBJ2-2	TRBV11-3	once	TGTGCCAGCAGCCCTAGCGGGGGGAACACCGGGGAGCTGTTTTTT	CASSPSGGNTGELFF
-	TRBJ2-3	TRBV6-4	-	TGTGCCAGCAGTGCCAGGGTAACAGATACGCAGTATTTT	CASSARVTDTQYF
TRBD2	TRBJ2-5	TRBV5-1	-	TGCGCCAGCACTGTAGCGGGGTTCTACCAAGAGACCCAGTACTTC	CASTVAGFYQETQYF
TRBD1	TRBJ2-7	TRBV6-5	-	TGTGCCAGCAGTAGAAGACAGGGTTACTCCTACGAGCAGTACTTC	CASSRRQGYSYEQYF
-	TRBJ2-1	TRBV2	-	TGTGCCAGCAGTGAATGGCTGGACTGGCAGTTCTTC	CASSEWLDWQFF
TRBD1	TRBJ2-1	TRBV30	-	TGTGCCTGGAGTGGAGGGACAGGGGATGAGCAGTTCTTC	CAWSGGTGDEQFF
TRBD1	TRBJ1-2	TRBV2	-	TGTGCCAGCAGTGATGTAGGGACAGGTATTAGATATGGCTACACCTTC	CASSDVGTGIRYGYTF
TRBD1	TRBJ2-1	TRBV24-1	-	TGTGCCACCAGTGATTCGACAGGGTACAATGAGCAGTTCTTC	CATSDSTGYNEQFF
TRBD1	TRBJ1-5	TRBV19	once	TGTGCCAGTAGTTACACAGGGGATAGCAATCAGCCCCAGCATTTT	CASSYTGDSNQPQHF
-	TRBJ1-6	TRBV27	-	TGTGCCAGCAGTCCCACGGGTTCACCCCTCCACTTT	CASSPTGSPLHF
-	TRBJ1-2	TRBV6-1	once	TGTGCCAGCAGTGATAGGCAGGGAAGTGTCTATGGCTACACCTTC	CASSDRQGSVYGYTF
-	TRBJ1-1	TRBV6-4	-	TGTGCCAGCAGTGTACAGGAGAACACTGAAGCTTTCTTT	CASSVQENTEAFF
TRBD1	TRBJ1-1	TRBV11-3	few	TGTGCCAGCAGCTTAGGTGGAGGGGGCGTTTGGAACACTGAAGCTTTCTTT	CASSLGGGGVWNTEAFF
TRBD2	TRBJ2-1	TRBV24-1	-	TGTGCCACCAGTGATACTAGCGGGGTGATGAACAATGAGCAGTTCTTC	CATSDTSGVMNNEQFF
TRBD2	TRBJ2-2	TRBV20-1	-	TGCAGTGCTAGTCCCTCGAGCGGGAGTGGGGGGGAGCTGTTTTTT	CSASPSSGSGGELFF
-	TRBJ2-5	TRBV25-1	few	TGTGCCAGCAGTGAATGGGGGCCTCTGCAAGAGACCCAGTACTTC	CASSEWGPLQETQYF
TRBD2	TRBJ2-1	TRBV12-3/TRBV12-4	-	TGTGCCAGCACCTTGACTAGCGGGGTTCTGTTCTTC	CASTLTSGVLFF
-	TRBJ2-5	TRBV11-2	-	TGTGCCAGCAGCCACCCGGAGGCGACCCAGTACTTC	CASSHPEATQYF
TRBD1	TRBJ1-1	TRBV10-1	-	TGCGCCAGCAGTGAGACAGGGGTTGGCACTGAAGCTTTCTTT	CASSETGVGTEAFF
-	TRBJ2-1	TRBV6-5	-	TGTGCCGGGTTTTCCGGGGGCTACAATGAGCAGTTCTTC	CAGFSGGYNEQFF
-	TRBJ1-1	TRBV18	-	TGTGCCAGCTCAACCAGGACAGAGAACACTGAAGCTTTCTTT	CASSTRTENTEAFF
-	TRBJ1-1	TRBV6-5	-	TGTGCCAGCATCCGGGGAAAGAACACTGAAGCTTTCTTT	CASIRGKNTEAFF